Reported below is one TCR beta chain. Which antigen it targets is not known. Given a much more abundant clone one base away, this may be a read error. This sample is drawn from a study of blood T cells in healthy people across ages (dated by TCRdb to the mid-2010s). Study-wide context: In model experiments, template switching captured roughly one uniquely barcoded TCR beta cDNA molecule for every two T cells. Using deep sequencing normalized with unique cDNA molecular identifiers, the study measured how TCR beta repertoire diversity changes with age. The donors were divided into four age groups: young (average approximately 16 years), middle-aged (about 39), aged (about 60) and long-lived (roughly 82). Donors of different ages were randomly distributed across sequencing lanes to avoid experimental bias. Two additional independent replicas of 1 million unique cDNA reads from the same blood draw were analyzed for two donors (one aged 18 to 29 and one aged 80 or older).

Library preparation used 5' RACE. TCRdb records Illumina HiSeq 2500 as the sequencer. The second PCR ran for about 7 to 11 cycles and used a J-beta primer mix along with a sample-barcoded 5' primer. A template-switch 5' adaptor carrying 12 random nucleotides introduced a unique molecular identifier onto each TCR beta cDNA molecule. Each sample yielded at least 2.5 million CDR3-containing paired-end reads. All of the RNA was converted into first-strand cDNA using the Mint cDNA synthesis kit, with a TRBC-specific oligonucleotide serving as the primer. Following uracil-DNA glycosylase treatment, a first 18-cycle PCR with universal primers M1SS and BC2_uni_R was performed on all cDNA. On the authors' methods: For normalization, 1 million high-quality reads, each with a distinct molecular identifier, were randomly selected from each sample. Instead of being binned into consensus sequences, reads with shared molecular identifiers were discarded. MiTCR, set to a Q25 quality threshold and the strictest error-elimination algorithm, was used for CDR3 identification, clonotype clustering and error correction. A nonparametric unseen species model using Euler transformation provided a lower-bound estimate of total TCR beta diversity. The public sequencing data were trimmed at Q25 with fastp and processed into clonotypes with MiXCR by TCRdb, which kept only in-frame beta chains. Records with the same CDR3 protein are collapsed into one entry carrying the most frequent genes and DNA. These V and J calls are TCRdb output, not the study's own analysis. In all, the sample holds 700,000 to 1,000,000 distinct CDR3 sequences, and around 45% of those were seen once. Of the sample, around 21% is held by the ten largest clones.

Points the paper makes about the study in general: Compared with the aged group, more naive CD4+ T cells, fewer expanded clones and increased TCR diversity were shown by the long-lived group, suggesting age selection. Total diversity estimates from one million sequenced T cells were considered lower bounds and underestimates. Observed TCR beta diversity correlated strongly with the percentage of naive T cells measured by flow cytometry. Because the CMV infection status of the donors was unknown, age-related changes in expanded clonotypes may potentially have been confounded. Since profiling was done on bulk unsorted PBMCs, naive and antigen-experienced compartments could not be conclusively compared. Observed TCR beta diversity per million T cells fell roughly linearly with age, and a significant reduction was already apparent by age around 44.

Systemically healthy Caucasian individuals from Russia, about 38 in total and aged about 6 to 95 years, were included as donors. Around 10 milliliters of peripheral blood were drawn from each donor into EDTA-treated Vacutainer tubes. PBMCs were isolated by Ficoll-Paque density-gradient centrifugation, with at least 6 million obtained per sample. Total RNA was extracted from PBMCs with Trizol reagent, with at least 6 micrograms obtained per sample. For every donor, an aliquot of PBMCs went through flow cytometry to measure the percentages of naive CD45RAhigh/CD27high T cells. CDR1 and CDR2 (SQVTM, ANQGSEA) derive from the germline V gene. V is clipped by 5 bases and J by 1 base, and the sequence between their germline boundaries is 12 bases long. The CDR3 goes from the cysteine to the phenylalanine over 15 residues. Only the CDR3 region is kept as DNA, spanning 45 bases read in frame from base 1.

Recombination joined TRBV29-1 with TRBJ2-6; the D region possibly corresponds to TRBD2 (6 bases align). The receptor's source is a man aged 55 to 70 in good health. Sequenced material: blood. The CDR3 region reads CSVLEGRSGANVLTF. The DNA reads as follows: TGCAGCGTTCTGGAGGGGCGGTCTGGGGCCAACGTCCTGACTTTC.